These 4 T cell receptor beta chains came from one sample sequenced in a study of blood T cell repertoires in COVID-19. Some clones are missing from TCRdb's copy, which holds only in-frame ones; the method was immunoSEQ multiplex PCR. This table holds some 200,000 clones, roughly nine tenths found once. The sequenced sample consisted of peripheral blood. The receptor source for this set is a man in his 60s with active or convalescent COVID-19.

The CDR3 DNA reads as TGTGCCAGCAGTGACTCGTATAGGGGGGGGTATGACTATGGCTACACCTTC. Its translation: CASSDSYRGGYDYGYTF. The rearrangement uses TRBV6-4 and TRBJ1-2, with TRBD1 as a possible D gene (6 bases). Looked up from germline, CDR1 is MRHNA and CDR2 is SNTAGT. Deletions cut 0 bases from V and 3 bases from J, with 17 bases between. This CDR3 has 17 amino acids.

This clone appeared a few times. The chain employs TRBV5-1 and TRBJ2-1, with TRBD1 identical over 10 bases. The germline CDR1 and CDR2 sequences are SGHRS and YFSETQ. Germline trimming cut 4 bases from V and 7 bases from J; bases unmatched to any gene: 5. The CDR3 loop spans 14 amino acids. CDR3 residues: CASSRDRGNNEQFF. The DNA of the CDR3 is TGCGCCAGCAGCCGGGACAGGGGAAATAATGAGCAGTTCTTC.

The CDR3 is CASSYDRINSPLHF. CDR3 coding DNA: TGTGCCAGCAGCTACGACAGGATCAATTCACCCCTCCACTTT. The chain couples TRBV7-9 to TRBJ1-6; D is possibly TRBD1 (6 bases). The CDR3 has 14 amino acids. Trimming shortened V by 4 bases and J by 7 bases, and 11 bases separated the two germline ends. Germline V gives CDR1 SEHNR, CDR2 FQNEAQ (reference sequence).

This chain uses TRBV5-1 with TRBJ1-1, with TRBD1 matching over 9 bases. Germline loops: CDR1 SGHRS, CDR2 YFSETQ. The CDR3 length is 17 residues. V dropped 2 bases and J dropped 1; count of bases not matched to a gene: 9. In DNA form, the CDR3 reads TGCGCCAGCAGCTTAAACGACAGGGGGAATCGGAACACTGAAGCTTTCTTT. Its protein is CASSLNDRGNRNTEAFF.